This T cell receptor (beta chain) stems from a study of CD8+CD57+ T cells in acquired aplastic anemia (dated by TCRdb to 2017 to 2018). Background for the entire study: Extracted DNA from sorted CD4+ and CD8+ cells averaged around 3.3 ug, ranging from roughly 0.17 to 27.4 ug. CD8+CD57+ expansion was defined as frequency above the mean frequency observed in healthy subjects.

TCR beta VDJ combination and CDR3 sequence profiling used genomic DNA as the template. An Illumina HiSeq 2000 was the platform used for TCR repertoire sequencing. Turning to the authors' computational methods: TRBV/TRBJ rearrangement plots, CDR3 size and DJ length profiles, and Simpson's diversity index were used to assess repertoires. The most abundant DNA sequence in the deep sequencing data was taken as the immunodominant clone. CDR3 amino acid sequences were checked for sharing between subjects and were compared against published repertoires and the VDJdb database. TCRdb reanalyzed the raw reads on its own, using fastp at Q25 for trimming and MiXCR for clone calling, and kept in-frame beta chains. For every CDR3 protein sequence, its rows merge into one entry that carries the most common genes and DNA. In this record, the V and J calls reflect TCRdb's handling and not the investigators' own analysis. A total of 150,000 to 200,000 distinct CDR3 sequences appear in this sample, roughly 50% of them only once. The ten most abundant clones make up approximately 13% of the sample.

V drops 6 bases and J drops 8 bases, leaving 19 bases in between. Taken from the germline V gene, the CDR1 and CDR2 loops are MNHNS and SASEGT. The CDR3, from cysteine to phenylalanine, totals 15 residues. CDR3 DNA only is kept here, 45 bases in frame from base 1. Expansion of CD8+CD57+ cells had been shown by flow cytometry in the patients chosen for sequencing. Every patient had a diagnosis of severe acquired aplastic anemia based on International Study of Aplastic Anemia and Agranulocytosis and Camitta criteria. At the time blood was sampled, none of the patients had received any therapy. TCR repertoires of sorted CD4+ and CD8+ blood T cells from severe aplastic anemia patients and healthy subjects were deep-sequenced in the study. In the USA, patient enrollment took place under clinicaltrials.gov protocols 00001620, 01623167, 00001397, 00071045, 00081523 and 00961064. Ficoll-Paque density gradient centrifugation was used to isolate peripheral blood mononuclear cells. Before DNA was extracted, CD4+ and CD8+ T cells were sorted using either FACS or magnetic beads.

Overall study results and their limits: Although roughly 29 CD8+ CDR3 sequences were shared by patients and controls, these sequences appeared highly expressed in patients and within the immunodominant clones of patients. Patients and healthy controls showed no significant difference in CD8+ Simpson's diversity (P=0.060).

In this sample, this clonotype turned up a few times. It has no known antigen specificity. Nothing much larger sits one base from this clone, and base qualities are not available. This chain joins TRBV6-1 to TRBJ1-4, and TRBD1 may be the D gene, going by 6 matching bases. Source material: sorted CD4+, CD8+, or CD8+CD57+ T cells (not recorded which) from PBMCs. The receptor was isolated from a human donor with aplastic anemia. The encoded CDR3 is CASSTLRGAREKLFF. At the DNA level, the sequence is TGTGCCAGCAGCACGTTAAGGGGGGCGAGGGAAAAACTGTTTTTT.